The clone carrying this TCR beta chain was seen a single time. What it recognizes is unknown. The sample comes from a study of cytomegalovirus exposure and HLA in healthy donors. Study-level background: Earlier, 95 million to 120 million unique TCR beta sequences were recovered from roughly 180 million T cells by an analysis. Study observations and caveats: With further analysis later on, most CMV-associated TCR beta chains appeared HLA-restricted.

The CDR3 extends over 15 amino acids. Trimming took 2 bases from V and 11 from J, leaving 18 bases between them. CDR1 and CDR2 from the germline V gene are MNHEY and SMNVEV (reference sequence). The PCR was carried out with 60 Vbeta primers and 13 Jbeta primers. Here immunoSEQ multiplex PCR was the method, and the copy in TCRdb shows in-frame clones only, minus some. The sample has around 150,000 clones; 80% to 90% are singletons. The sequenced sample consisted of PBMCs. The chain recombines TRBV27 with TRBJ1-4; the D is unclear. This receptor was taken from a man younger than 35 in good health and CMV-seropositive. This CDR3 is CASSLGSASVRKLFF. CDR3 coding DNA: TGTGCCAGCAGTTTAGGTTCGGCCTCGGTGAGGAAACTGTTTTTT.